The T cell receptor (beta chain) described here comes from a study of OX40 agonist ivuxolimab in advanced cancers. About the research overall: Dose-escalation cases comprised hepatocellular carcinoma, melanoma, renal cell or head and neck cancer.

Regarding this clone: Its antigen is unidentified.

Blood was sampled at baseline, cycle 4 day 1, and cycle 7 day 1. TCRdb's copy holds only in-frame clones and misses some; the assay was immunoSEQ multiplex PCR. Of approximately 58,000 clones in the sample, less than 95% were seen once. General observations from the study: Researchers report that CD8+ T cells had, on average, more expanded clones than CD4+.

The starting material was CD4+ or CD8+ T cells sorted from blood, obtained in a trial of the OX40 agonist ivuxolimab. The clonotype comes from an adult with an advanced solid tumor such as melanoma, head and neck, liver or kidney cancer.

The DNA for the CDR3 is TGTGCCACCTCCGGGACACTAAGGGAACTGTTTTTT. Its translation: CATSGTLRELFF. The chain carries TRBV15 and TRBJ1-4; TRBD1 might be the D (6 bases). Germline V gene lookup returns CDR1 LNHNV and CDR2 YYDKDF (reference sequence). There are 12 residues in the CDR3. With 8 bases removed from V and 12 bases from J, the gap between germline ends came to 16 bases.